This T cell receptor beta chain was obtained from a study of vaccination and CD4 T cells after COVID-19. Documented treatment: approximately nine-day PBMC culture with coronavirus spike peptide pools or control peptides (ViraFEST assay). Sequencing of cultured CD4+ T cell DNA used the Oncomine TCR Beta short-read assay. MiXCR was run by TCRdb on the PCR reads, yielding one entry per CDR3 protein. The sample shows approximately 15,000 distinct CDR3 sequences, roughly half of them seen only once. Remarks on this clonotype: Its specificity is unknown.

This clonotype was sampled from a human donor who had recovered from COVID-19. Sequenced material: CD4+ T cells from blood, cultured in vitro.

CDR3 coding DNA: TGTGCCAGCGGGTCCTGGGGGACAGGGCGATCACCCCTCCACTTT. Its protein is CASGSWGTGRSPLHF. The chain has TRBV27 and TRBJ1-6; 9 bases are a match to TRBD1. CDR3 length: 15 amino acids. V was clipped by 8 bases and J by 10 bases; unmatched bases: 12. CDR1 is MNHEY and CDR2 is SMNVEV in the germline V gene (reference sequence).